Here is one T cell receptor beta chain with its context. Other DNA sequences in this sample translate to the same CDR3. The entry originates in a study of blood T cell repertoires in COVID-19. In the study's own analysis: Amplification of reference gene primers was used by the study to estimate nucleated cell counts. The assay was immunoSEQ multiplex PCR, and TCRdb's table has in-frame clones only and misses some. Clone size and the V and J calls come from that table; the DNA yielded D and trimming. The table includes 400,000 to 450,000 clones, about 90% detected once. V was pared by 6 bases and J by 4 bases, with 10 bases between. Germline CDR1 reads SNHLY; CDR2 reads FYNNEI. The CDR3 consists of 12 residues.

The receptor's source is a man aged 18 to 35 with COVID-19, enrolled during active disease. Sequenced: peripheral blood. The chain is built from TRBV2 and TRBJ2-7; tentatively, D is TRBD1 (5 bases). The chain's CDR3 is CASSGQDYEQYF. CDR3 DNA sequence: TGTGCCAGCAGCGGACAAGATTACGAGCAGTACTTC.